This T cell receptor (beta chain) was sequenced during a study of technical replicates of blood from a handful of donors (dated by TCRdb to between 2016 and 2019). Library construction relied on the immunoSEQ multiplex PCR assay. Entries here come from immuneACCESS through TCRdb and include only in-frame sequences with V and J called. Some clones fail to appear in such tables; in the studies checked, an unresolved V gene covers under half of the shortfall, and the cause of the remainder is unknown. The sample contains around 79,000 clones, approximately 94% of them found a single time. The ten top clones hold roughly 0.26% of the sample. On this clone itself: It lacks a known antigen. Base qualities are not recorded, but no much larger clone differs from it by a single base.

Spanning cysteine to phenylalanine, the CDR3 consists of 17 amino acids. The sequence is cut down to CDR3 DNA, 51 bases in frame from base 1. Per the germline V gene, MGHRA is the CDR1 and YSYEKL is the CDR2. V ends up 4 bases short and J 3 bases short, with an unmatched junction base count of 15. Here the chain combines TRBV4-1 and TRBJ2-7; TRBD1 agrees with 7 junctional bases. The TCR was taken from a human donor in good health. Sequencing used T cells isolated from PBMCs. The nucleotides read TGCGCCAGCAGCCCTTACCCGGGACAGACACCCGGCTACGAGCAGTACTTC. It translates to CASSPYPGQTPGYEQYF.